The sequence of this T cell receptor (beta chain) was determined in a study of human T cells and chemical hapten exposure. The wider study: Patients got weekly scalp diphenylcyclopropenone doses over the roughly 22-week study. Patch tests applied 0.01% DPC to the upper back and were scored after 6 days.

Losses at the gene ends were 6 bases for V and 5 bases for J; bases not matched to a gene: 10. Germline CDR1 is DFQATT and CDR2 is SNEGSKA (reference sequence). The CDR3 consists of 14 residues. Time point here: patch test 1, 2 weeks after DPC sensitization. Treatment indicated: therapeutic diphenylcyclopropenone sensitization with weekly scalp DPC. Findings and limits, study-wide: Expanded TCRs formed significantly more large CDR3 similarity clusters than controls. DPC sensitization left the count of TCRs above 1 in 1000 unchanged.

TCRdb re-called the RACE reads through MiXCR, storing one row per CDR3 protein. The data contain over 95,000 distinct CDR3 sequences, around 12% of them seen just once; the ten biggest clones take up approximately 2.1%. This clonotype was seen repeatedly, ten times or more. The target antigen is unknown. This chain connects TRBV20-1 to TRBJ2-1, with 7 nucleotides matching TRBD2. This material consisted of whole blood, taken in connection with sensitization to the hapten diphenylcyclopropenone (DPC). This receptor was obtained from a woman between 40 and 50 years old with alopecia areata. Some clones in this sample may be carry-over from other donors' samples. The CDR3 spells CSAPGLVSHNEQFF. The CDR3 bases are TGCAGTGCGCCCGGACTAGTGTCCCACAATGAGCAGTTCTTC.